This T cell receptor beta chain was recorded in a study of CD8 T cells in Susac syndrome. Whole-study context: Patients with Susac syndrome were therapy-naive, on corticosteroids, or on intravenous immunoglobulin alone at blood draw.

The RNA, about 0.45 to 1 ug, was put through reverse transcription using random hexamers. Each CDR3 protein gets one entry after TCRdb re-called the immunoSEQ multiplex PCR reads with MiXCR. The profile shows around 100,000 distinct CDR3 sequences, around 96% of them singletons. Germline-derived CDR1 and CDR2 are SEHNR and FQNEAQ (reference sequence). The CDR3 loop spans 14 amino acids. Trimming left V 4 bases short and J 2 bases short, with 6 bases between. The receptor was derived from a human donor with Susac syndrome. V is TRBV7-9 and J is TRBJ2-6; the D is unclear. The sequenced sample was CD8+ T cells from PBMCs. The chain's CDR3 is CASSSATGANVLTF. CDR3 coding DNA: TGTGCCAGCAGCTCGGCTACTGGGGCCAACGTCCTGACTTTC.